This T cell receptor beta chain was identified in a study of radiotherapy plus CTLA-4 blockade in lung cancer. The CDR3 sequence is 15 residues long. Germline CDR1 reads SGHDT; CDR2 reads YYEEEE. Deletions cut 2 bases from V and 9 bases from J, with 15 bases between. Sequencing was performed with immunoSEQ multiplex PCR; in TCRdb, only in-frame clones are kept and a portion is missing. The repertoire has about 95,000 clones, 83% of them found once; the top ten carry roughly 0.84%. This clone was found once. The chain carries TRBV5-6 and TRBJ1-6; possible D gene TRBD1, 6 bases. The specimen comprised peripheral blood, sampled from a patient treated with radiotherapy plus ipilimumab. This TCR derives from a human donor with non-small cell lung cancer who had stable disease on radiotherapy plus ipilimumab. CDR3 in amino acids: CASSLAGDMVSPLHF. DNA for the CDR3: TGTGCCAGCAGCTTAGCAGGGGACATGGTTTCACCCCTCCACTTT.